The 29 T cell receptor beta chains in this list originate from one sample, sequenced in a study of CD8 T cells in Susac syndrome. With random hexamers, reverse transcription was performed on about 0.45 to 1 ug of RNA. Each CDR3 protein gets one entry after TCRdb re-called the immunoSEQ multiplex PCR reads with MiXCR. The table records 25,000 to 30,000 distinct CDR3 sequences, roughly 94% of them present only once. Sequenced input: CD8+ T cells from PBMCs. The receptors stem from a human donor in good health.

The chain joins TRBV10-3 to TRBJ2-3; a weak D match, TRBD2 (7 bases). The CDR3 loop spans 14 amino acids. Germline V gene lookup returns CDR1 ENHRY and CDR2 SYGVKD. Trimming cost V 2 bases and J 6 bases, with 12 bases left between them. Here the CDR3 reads CAISEAGASDTQYF. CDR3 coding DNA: TGTGCCATCAGTGAGGCGGGGGCGAGTGATACGCAGTATTTT.

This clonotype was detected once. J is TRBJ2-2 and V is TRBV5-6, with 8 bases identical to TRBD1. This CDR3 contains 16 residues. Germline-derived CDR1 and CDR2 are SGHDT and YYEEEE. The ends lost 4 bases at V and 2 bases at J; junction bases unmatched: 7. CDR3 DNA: TGTGCCAGCAGCATATTCCAGGGGGCAAACACCGGGGAGCTGTTTTTT. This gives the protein CASSIFQGANTGELFF.

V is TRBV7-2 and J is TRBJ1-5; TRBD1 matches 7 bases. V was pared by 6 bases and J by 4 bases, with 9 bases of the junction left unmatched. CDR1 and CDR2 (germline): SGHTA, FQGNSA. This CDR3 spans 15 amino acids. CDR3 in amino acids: CASRPPGTVNQPQHF. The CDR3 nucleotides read TGTGCCAGCAGACCCCCCGGGACAGTTAATCAGCCCCAGCATTTT.

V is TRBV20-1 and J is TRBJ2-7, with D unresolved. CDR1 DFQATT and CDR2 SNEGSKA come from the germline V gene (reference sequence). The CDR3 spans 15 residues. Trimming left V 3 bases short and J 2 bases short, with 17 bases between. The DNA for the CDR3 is TGCAGTGCTAGTTTAGACTCTACATCGGCCTACGAGCAGTACTTC. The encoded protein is CSASLDSTSAYEQYF.

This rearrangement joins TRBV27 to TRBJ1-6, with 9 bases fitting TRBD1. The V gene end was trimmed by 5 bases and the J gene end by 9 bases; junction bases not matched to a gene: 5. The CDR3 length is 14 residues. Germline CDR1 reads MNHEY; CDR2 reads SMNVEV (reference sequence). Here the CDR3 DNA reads TGTGCCAGCAGTAGAGGGACAGGGAGTTCACCCCTCCACTTT. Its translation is CASSRGTGSSPLHF.

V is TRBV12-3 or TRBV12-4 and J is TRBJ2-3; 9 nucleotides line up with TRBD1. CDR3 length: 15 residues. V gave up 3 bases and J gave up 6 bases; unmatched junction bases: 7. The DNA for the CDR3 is TGTGCCAGCAGTTTCGGGACAGGGTTTTTGGATACGCAGTATTTT. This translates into CASSFGTGFLDTQYF.

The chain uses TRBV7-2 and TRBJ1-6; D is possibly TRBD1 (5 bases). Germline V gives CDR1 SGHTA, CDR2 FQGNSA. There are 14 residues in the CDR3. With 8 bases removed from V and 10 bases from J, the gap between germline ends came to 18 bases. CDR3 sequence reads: CASGSRVGVSPLHF. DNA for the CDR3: TGTGCCAGCGGCTCTAGGGTAGGGGTGTCACCCCTCCACTTT.

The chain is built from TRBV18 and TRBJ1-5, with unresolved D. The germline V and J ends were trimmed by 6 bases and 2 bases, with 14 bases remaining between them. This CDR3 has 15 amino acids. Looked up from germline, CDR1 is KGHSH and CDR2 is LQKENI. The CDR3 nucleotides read TGTGCCAGCTCTAAGGACCACAGTGGCAATCAGCCCCAGCATTTT. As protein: CASSKDHSGNQPQHF.

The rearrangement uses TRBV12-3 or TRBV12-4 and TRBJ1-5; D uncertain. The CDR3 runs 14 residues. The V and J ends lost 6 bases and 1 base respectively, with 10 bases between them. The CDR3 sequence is CASSHGRSNQPQHF. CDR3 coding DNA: TGTGCCAGCAGCCATGGGAGGAGCAATCAGCCCCAGCATTTT.

CDR3 in amino acids: CASSVGIFERLRTDTQYF. CDR3 nucleotide sequence: TGTGCCAGCAGCGTAGGAATTTTCGAGAGACTACGGACAGATACGCAGTATTTT. The V call is TRBV9, the J call TRBJ2-3, with D possibly matching TRBD2 (5 bases). The CDR3 runs to 18 residues. Germline CDR1 reads SGDLS; CDR2 reads YYNGEE. Trimming took 0 bases from V and 3 from J, leaving 20 bases between them.

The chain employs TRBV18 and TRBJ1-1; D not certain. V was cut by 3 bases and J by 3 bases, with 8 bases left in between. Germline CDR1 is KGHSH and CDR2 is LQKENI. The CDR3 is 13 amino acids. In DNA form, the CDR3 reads TGTGCCAGCTCACCCGCGGATGACACTGAAGCTTTCTTT. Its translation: CASSPADDTEAFF.

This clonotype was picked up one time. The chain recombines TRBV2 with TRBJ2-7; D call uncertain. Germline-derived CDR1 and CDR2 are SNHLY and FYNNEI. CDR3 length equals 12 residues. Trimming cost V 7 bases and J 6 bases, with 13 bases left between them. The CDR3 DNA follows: TGTGCCAGCATCGCGCTTGGCCGCGAGCAGTACTTC. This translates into CASIALGREQYF.

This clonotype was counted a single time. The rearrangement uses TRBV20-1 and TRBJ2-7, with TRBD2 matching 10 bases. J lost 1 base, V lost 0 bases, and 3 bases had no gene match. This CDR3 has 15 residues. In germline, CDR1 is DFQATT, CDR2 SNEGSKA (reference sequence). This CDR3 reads CSARDPLAGSYEQYF. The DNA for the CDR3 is TGCAGTGCTAGAGATCCACTAGCGGGGTCCTACGAGCAGTACTTC.

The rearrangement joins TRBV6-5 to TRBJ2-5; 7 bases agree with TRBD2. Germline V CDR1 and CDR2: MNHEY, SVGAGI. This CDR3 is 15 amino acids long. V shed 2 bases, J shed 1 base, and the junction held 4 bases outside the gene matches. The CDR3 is CASSYTSSGQETQYF. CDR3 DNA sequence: TGTGCCAGCAGTTACACTTCTAGCGGCCAAGAGACCCAGTACTTC.

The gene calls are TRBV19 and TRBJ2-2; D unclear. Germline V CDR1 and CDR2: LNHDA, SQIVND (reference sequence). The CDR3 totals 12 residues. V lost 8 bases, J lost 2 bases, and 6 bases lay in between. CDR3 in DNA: TGTGCCAGTCAAACTAACACCGGGGAGCTGTTTTTT. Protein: CASQTNTGELFF. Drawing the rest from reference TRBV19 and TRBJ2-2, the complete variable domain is DGGITQSPKYLFRKEGQNVTLSCEQNLNHDAMYWYRQDPGQGLRLIYYSQIVNDFQKGDIAEGYSVSREKKESFPLTVTSAQKNPTAFYLCASQTNTGELFFGEGSRLTVL.

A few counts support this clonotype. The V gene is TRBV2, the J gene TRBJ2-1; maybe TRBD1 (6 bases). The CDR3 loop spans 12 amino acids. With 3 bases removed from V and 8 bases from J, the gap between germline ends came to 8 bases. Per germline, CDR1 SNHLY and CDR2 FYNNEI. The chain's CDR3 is CASSDPGDEQFF. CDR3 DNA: TGTGCCAGCAGTGACCCAGGGGATGAGCAGTTCTTC. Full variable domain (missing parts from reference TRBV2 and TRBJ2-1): EPEVTQTPSHQVTQMGQEVILRCVPISNHLYFYWYRQILGQKVEFLVSFYNNEISEKSEIFDDQFSVERPDGSNFTLKIRSTKLEDSAMYFCASSDPGDEQFFGPGTRLTVL.

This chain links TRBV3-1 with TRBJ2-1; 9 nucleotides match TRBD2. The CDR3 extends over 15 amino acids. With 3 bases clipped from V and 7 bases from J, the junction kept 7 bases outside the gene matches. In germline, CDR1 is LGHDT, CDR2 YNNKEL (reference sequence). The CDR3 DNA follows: TGTGCCAGCAGCCAGGAGCGGGGGGTCTCTAATGAGCAGTTCTTC. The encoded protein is CASSQERGVSNEQFF.

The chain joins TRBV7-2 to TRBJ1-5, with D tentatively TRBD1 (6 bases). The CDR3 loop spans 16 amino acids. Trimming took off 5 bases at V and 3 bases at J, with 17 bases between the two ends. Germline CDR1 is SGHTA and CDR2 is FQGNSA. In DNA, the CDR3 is TGTGCCAGCAGCCCTAGACAGGAGCCCTCCAATCAGCCCCAGCATTTT. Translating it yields CASSPRQEPSNQPQHF.

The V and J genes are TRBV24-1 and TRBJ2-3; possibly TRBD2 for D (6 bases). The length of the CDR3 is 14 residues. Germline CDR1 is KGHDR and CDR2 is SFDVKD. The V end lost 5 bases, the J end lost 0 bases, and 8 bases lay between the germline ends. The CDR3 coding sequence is TGTGCCACCAGTGCGGGAGAGAGCACAGATACGCAGTATTTT. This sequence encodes CATSAGESTDTQYF.

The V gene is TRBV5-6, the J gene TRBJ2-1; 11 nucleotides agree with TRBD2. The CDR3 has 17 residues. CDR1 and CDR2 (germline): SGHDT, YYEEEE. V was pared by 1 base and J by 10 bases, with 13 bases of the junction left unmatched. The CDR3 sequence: CASSLRLAGGMTLEQFF. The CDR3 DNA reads TGTGCCAGCAGCTTGAGGCTAGCGGGGGGCATGACCCTCGAGCAGTTCTTC. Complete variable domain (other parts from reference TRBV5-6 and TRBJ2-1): DAGVTQSPTHLIKTRGQQVTLRCSPKSGHDTVSWYQQALGQGPQFIFQYYEEEERQRGNFPDRFSGHQFPNYSSELNVNALLLGDSALYLCASSLRLAGGMTLEQFFGPGTRLTVL.

This chain's CDR3 is CASSPQRTSGTLYEQYF. The CDR3 region has the DNA TGCGCCAGCAGCCCCCAAAGGACTAGCGGTACACTCTACGAGCAGTACTTC. The chain is built from TRBV4-1 and TRBJ2-7; 10 nucleotides match TRBD2. The V segment lost 4 bases and the J segment 3 bases; nucleotides outside the gene matches: 12. There are 17 residues in the CDR3. Looked up from germline, CDR1 is MGHRA and CDR2 is YSYEKL.

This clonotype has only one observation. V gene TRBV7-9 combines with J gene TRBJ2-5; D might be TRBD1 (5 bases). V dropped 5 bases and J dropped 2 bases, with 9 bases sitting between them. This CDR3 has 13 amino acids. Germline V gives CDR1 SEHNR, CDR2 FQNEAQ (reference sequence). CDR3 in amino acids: CASSGGHQETQYF. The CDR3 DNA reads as TGTGCCAGCAGCGGCGGACATCAAGAGACCCAGTACTTC. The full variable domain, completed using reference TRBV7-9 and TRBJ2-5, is DTGVSQNPRHKITKRGQNVTFRCDPISEHNRLYWYRQTLGQGPEFLTYFQNEAQLEKSRLLSDRFSAERPKGSFSTLEIQRTEQGDSAMYLCASSGGHQETQYFGPGTRLLVL.

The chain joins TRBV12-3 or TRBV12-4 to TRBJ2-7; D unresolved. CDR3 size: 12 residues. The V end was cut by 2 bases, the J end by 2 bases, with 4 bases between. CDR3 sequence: CASSLHPYEQYF. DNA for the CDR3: TGTGCCAGCAGTTTACATCCCTACGAGCAGTACTTC.

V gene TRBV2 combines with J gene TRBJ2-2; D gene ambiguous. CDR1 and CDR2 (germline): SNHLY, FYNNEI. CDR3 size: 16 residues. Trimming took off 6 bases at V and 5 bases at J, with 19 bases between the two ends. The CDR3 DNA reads TGTGCCAGCAGCTCCGTGGATCCTGCGGAGACCGGGGAGCTGTTTTTT. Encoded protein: CASSSVDPAETGELFF.

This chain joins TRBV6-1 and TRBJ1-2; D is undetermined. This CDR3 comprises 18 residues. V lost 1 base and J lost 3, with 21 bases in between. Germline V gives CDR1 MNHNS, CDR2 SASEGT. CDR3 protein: CASSEVGRAPMRDYGYTF. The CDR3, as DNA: TGTGCCAGCAGTGAAGTAGGGCGGGCCCCGATGCGAGACTATGGCTACACCTTC.

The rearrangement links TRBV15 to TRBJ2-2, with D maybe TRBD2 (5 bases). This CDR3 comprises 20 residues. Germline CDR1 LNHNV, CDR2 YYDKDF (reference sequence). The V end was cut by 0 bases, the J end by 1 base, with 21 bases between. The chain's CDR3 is CATSRDWRLLALRNTGELFF. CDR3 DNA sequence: TGTGCCACCAGCAGAGATTGGAGACTGTTAGCGCTCCGGAACACCGGGGAGCTGTTTTTT.

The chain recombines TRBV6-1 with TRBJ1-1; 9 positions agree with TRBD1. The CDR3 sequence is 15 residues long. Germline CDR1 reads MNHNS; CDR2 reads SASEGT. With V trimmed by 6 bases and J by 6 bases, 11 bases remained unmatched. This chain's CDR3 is CASSDPGQGWPEAFF. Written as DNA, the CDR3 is TGTGCCAGCAGCGACCCGGGACAGGGTTGGCCTGAAGCTTTCTTT.

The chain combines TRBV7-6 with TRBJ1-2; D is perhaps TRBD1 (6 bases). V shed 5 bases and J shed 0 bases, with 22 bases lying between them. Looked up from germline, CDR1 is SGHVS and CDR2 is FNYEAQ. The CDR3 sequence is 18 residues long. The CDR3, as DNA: TGTGCCAGCAGCCCGCAACTTTTTGACAGGCCCACTAACTATGGCTACACCTTC. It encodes CASSPQLFDRPTNYGYTF.

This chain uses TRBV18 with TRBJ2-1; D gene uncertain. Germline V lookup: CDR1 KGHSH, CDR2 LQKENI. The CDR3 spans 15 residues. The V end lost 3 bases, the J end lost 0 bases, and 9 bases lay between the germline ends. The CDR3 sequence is CASSPGRSSYNEQFF. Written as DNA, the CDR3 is TGTGCCAGCTCACCCGGACGGAGCTCCTACAATGAGCAGTTCTTC.